Given below is one T cell receptor beta chain in context. Its specific antigen is unknown. Base qualities are not at hand, and no much larger clone is one base apart. The library relied on the immunoSEQ multiplex PCR assay. On the study's bioinformatics: To diagnose cytomegalovirus status from the catalog of TCR beta chain sequences, a statistical classification framework was built. Drawn from immuneACCESS, this table holds only the in-frame rearrangements with V and J called that TCRdb kept. Clones are partly lost; checked studies trace under half to an unresolved V gene and leave the rest unexplained. D and trimming come from the DNA, and the V and J calls and clone size come from that table. Across this sample there are about 130,000 clones, with 89% seen only once. The ten largest account for about 8.2% of the sample. The donors were included in the validation cohort of over a hundred subjects, a group kept apart from the roughly 700-subject first cohort.

This sample was taken from a study of cytomegalovirus exposure and HLA in healthy donors (dated 2017 in TCRdb). About the full investigation: According to a later analysis, the approximately 130 validation repertoires were produced on the same platform as the 666 repertoires of the first cohort. High-throughput TCR immunosequencing, statistical association of individual TCRs with disease status, and machine learning were combined to predict cytomegalovirus infection status. The study aimed to test whether signatures of past pathogen exposure could be identified by cataloging public T cell receptors. In addition to the first cohort of 666 subjects, a separate validation cohort of 120 different subjects was used.

Study-wide conclusions, independent of this receptor: A few of the identified cytomegalovirus-associated TCR beta chains were confirmed in vitro to be specific for cytomegalovirus antigens. Cytomegalovirus status was reported to be diagnosed by the classifier with high specificity and sensitivity in both the original and validation cohorts. According to the authors, the approach could potentially be generalized to other disease states and immunological phenotypes. The validation cohort had no HLA typing available for a later analysis, so co-occurrence within that cohort was assessed over all 130 or so repertoires. While some public TCRs were present in many individuals, most TCR sequences turned up only very rarely across donors. The study gave a list of about 160 TCR beta chains associated with cytomegalovirus. Of the cluster scores, roughly 95% were above 0 in a later analysis, which found that TCRs clustered in the first cohort also tended to co-occur in the roughly 130 validation repertoires.

This TCR came from a woman aged 18-30 years in good health and CMV-seropositive. Material: PBMCs.

The CDR3 sequence is CASSRLEGYTF. The bases read TGTGCCAGTTCGAGGCTGGAAGGCTACACCTTC. The chain links TRBV19 with TRBJ1-2; no confident D gene assignment can be made. From cysteine to phenylalanine, the CDR3 is 11 amino acids long. Only CDR3 DNA remains: 33 bases, in frame from the first base. CDR1 and CDR2 are drawn from the germline V gene (reference sequence): LNHDA, SQIVND. Between the V and J ends, shortened by 8 bases and 8 bases respectively, the junction contains 12 bases.